The T cell receptor (beta chain) under discussion was sequenced for a study of glioma-infiltrating T cells after dendritic cell vaccination. At the level of the study: Dendritic cell vaccine was injected intradermally three times, biweekly.

Noted time point: after dendritic cell vaccination, including at tumor progression/relapse. Before vaccination, two weeks after the third vaccination, and at progression, PBMC were collected. The immunoSEQ assay amplified TCRB CDR3 from up to 2 ug DNA. The PCR used 60 V beta and 13 J beta primers. Profiled with immunoSEQ multiplex PCR; TCRdb holds only in-frame clones, not every one. The profile covers approximately 110,000 clones, with roughly 89% appearing a single time and over 2.5% taken by the ten largest. The TCR originated in a human donor with glioblastoma. The material sequenced was blood, taken after dendritic cell vaccination.

Here the CDR3 DNA reads TGTGCCAGCAGTGATTATAGGGGCGAAAAACTGTTTTTT. Translated, it gives CASSDYRGEKLFF. The chain combines TRBV2 with TRBJ1-4, with D possibly being TRBD1 (5 bases). Germline V gives CDR1 SNHLY, CDR2 FYNNEI. V was pared by 3 bases and J by 8 bases, with 10 bases between. The CDR3 runs to 13 residues.